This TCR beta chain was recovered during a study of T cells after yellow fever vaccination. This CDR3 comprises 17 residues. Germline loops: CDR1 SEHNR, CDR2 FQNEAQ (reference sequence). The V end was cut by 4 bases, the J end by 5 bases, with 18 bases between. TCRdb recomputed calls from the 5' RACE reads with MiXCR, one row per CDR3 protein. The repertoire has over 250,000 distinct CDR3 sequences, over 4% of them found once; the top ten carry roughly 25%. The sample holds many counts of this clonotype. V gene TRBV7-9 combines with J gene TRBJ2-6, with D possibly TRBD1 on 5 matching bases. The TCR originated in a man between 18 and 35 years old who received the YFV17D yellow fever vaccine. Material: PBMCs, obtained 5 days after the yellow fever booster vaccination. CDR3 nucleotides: TGTGCCAGCAGCTCCTTGGATAGGCAGGGTAGGGCCAACGTCCTGACTTTC. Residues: CASSSLDRQGRANVLTF.